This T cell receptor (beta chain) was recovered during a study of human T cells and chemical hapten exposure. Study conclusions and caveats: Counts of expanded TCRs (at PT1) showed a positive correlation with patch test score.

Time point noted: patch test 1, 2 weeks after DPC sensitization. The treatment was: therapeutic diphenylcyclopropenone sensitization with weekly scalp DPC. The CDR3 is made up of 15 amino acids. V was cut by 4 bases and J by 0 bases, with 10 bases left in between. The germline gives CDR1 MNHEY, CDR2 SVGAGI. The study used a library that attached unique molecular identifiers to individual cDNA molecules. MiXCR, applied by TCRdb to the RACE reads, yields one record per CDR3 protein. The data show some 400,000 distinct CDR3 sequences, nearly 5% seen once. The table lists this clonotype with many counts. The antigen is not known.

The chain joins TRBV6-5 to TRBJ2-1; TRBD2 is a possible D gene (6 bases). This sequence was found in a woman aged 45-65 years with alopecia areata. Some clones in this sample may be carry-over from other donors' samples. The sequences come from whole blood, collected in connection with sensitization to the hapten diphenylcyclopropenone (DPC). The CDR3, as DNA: TGTGCCAGCAGTTCGACGGGGGTCTCCTACAATGAGCAGTTCTTC. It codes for CASSSTGVSYNEQFF.